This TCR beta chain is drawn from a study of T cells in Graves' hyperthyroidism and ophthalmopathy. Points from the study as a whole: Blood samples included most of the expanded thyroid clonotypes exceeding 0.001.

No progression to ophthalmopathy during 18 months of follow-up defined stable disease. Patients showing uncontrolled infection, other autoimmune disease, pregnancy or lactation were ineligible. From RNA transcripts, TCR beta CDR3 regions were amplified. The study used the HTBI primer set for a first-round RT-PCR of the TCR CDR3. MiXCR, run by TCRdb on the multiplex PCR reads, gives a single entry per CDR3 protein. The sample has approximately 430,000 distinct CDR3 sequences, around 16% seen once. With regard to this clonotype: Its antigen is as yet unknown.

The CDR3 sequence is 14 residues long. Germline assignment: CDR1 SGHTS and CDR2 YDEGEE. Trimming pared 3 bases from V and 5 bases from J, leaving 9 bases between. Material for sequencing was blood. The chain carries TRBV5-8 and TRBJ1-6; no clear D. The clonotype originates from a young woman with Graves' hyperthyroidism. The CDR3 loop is CASSSHFNNSPLHF. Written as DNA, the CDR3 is TGTGCCAGCAGCTCCCACTTCAATAATTCACCCCTCCACTTT.